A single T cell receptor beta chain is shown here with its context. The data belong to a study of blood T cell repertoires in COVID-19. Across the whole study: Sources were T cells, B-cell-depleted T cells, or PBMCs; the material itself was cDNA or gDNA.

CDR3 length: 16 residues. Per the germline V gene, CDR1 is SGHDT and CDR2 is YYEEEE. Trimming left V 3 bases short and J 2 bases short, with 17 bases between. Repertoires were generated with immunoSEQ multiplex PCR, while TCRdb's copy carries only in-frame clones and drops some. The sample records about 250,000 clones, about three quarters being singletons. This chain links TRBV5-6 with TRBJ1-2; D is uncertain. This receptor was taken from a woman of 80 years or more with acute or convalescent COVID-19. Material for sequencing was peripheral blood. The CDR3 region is CASSSTAIQKNYGYTF. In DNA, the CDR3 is TGTGCCAGCAGCTCAACCGCGATACAGAAAAACTATGGCTACACCTTC.